The clone carrying this TCR beta chain is a singleton in its sample. The record originates from a study of T-cell reconstitution after alpha-beta-depleted transplantation in children. Unique molecular identifiers tagged the TCRbeta library. One entry per CDR3 protein results from TCRdb running MiXCR on the PCR reads. The data show about a million distinct CDR3 sequences, with about 26% seen just once and about 28% held by the top ten. V was clipped by 1 base and J by 3 bases; unmatched bases: 8. Per the germline V gene, CDR1 is SGHTA and CDR2 is FQGNSA. CDR3 length equals 17 residues. This sequence joins TRBV7-2 and TRBJ2-7; the match to TRBD2 covers 11 bases. This specimen consisted of PBMCs, mostly from graft donor cells, obtained 360 days after TCRalphabeta/CD19-depleted stem cell transplant. This sequence was found in a boy under three years old who had a stem cell transplant for SCID, so the T cells may come from the graft donor. For the CDR3, the DNA is TGTGCCAGCAGCTTAGTGGGGGGACTAGCGGTGAGCTACGAGCAGTACTTC. Encoded protein: CASSLVGGLAVSYEQYF.